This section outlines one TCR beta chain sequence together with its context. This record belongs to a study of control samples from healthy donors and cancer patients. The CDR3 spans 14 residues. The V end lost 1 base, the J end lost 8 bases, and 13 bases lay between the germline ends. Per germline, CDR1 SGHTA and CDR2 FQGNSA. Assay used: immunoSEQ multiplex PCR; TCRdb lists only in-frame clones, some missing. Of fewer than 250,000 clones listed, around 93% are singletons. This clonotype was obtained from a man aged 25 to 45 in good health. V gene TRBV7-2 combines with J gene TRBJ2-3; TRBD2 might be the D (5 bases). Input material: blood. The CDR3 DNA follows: TGTGCCAGCAGCTTAGAGACTACCGGGCTTACGCAGTATTTT. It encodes CASSLETTGLTQYF.